These 8 T cell receptor beta chains were all obtained from the same sample, sequenced in a study of OX40 agonist ivuxolimab in advanced cancers. The table came from immunoSEQ multiplex PCR; TCRdb's copy has only in-frame clones and leaves some out. There are 53,000 or so clones in the sample; about 82% occur only once, and 2.8% lies in the top ten. Sequencing was performed on CD4+ or CD8+ T cells sorted from blood, taken in a trial of the OX40 agonist ivuxolimab. The receptors were gathered from an adult with an advanced solid tumor such as melanoma, head and neck, liver or kidney cancer.

The genes are TRBV5-6 and TRBJ1-2; 10 bases align to TRBD1. Germline CDR1 and CDR2: SGHDT and YYEEEE. This CDR3 region has 14 residues. Losses at the gene ends were 3 bases for V and 4 bases for J; bases not matched to a gene: 3. The CDR3 bases are TGTGCCAGCAGCTCCCGGACAGGGGGCTATGGCTACACCTTC. Translating it yields CASSSRTGGYGYTF.

The chain is built from TRBV5-8 and TRBJ1-2, with D possibly being TRBD1 (5 bases). V was shortened by 0 bases and J by 8 bases, with 17 bases between the two germline ends. Germline V gene sequence: CDR1 SGHTS, CDR2 YDEGEE. This CDR3 spans 15 amino acids. CDR3 bases: TGTGCCAGCAGCTTGGGTCTGGGGCCCCTTTACGGCTACACCTTC. The encoded protein is CASSLGLGPLYGYTF. Filled out from reference TRBV5-8 and TRBJ1-2, the complete variable domain reads EAGVTQSPTHLIKTRGQQATLRCSPISGHTSVYWYQQALGLGLQFLLWYDEGEERNRGNFPPRFSGRQFPNYSSELNVNALELEDSALYLCASSLGLGPLYGYTFGSGTRLTVV.

This clone has just one count. The gene calls are TRBV29-1 and TRBJ1-1; possibly TRBD1 for D (5 bases). This CDR3 is 13 amino acids long. Between the trimmed V and J ends, which lost 2 bases and 5 bases, there was a span of 12 bases. Germline V gene sequence: CDR1 SQVTM, CDR2 ANQGSEA. CDR3: CSVEPGGGTEAFF. As DNA, the CDR3 is TGCAGCGTTGAACCGGGGGGAGGAACTGAAGCTTTCTTT.

The chain joins TRBV25-1 to TRBJ1-6; weak D call: TRBD1 (6 bases). In germline, CDR1 is MGHDK, CDR2 SYGVNS. V was pared by 5 bases and J by 8 bases, with 16 bases between. The CDR3 spans 15 residues. This chain's CDR3 is CASSKSGTRDSPLHF. The CDR3 DNA reads as TGTGCCAGCAGTAAATCTGGGACACGGGATTCACCCCTCCACTTT.

This clone counts as medium-sized. The chain recombines TRBV4-3 with TRBJ1-2; 7 bases are a match to TRBD1. Unmatched junction bases numbered 5, after V lost 4 bases and J lost 6 bases. The CDR3 is 13 amino acids. Germline lookup yields CDR1 LGHNA and CDR2 YSLEER. This chain's CDR3 is CASSPQGGHGYTF. The CDR3, as DNA: TGCGCCAGCAGCCCCCAAGGGGGCCATGGCTACACCTTC.

This rearrangement joins TRBV5-8 to TRBJ1-2; D gene ambiguous. With 6 bases removed from V and 5 bases from J, the gap between germline ends came to 29 bases. The CDR3 consists of 18 residues. The germline V gene has CDR1 SGHTS and CDR2 YDEGEE. The CDR3 region has the DNA TGTGCCAGCACGCCGGCGGCCGTCGGAAGACCGCCTCTTTATGGCTACACCTTC. Translated, it gives CASTPAAVGRPPLYGYTF.

V usage is TRBV19 and J usage is TRBJ1-4; D gene ambiguous. Germline V CDR1 and CDR2: LNHDA, SQIVND (reference sequence). Deletions cut 7 bases from V and 6 bases from J, with 9 bases between. This CDR3 spans 12 amino acids. CDR3 coding DNA: TGTGCCAGTAAGGTCGCTGATGAAAAACTGTTTTTT. This gives the protein CASKVADEKLFF.

The chain couples TRBV2 to TRBJ2-2; maybe TRBD1 (6 bases). Looked up from germline, CDR1 is SNHLY and CDR2 is FYNNEI. V shed 6 bases and J shed 4 bases, with 12 bases lying between them. The CDR3 sequence is 14 residues long. As DNA, the CDR3 is TGTGCCAGCAGATGGACAGAGGGCACCGGGGAGCTGTTTTTT. As protein: CASRWTEGTGELFF. Looking up the rest from reference TRBV2 and TRBJ2-2 gives the full variable domain: EPEVTQTPSHQVTQMGQEVILRCVPISNHLYFYWYRQILGQKVEFLVSFYNNEISEKSEIFDDQFSVERPDGSNFTLKIRSTKLEDSAMYFCASRWTEGTGELFFGEGSRLTVL.